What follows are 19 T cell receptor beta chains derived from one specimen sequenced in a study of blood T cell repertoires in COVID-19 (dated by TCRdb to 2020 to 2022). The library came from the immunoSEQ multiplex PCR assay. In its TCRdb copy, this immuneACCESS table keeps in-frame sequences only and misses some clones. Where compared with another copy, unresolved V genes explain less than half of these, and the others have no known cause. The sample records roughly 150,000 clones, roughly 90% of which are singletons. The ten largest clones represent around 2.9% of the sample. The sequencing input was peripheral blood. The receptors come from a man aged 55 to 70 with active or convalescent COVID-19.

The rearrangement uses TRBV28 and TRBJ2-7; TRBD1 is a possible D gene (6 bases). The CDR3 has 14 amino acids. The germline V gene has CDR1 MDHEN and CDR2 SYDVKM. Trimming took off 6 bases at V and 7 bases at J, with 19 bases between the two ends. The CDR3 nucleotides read TGTGCCAGCAGGATAAGGGGGAGACCCGGGGAGCAGTACTTC. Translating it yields CASRIRGRPGEQYF.

The CDR3 sequence: CASSQGGRGNSPLHF. The CDR3 region has the DNA TGCGCCAGCAGCCAAGGGGGCAGGGGGAATTCACCCCTCCACTTT. The V and J genes are TRBV4-3 and TRBJ1-6; 7 bases are shared with TRBD1. J gave up 7 bases and V 1 base, and 4 bases lay outside the gene matches. This CDR3 contains 15 residues. Germline CDR1 LGHNA, CDR2 YSLEER.

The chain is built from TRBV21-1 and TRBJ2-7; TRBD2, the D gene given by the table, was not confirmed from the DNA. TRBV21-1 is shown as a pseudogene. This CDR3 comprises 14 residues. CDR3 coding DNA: TGTGCCAGCAGCAATTTAAGCATCCCCTACGAGCAGTACTTC. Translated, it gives CASSNLSIPYEQYF.

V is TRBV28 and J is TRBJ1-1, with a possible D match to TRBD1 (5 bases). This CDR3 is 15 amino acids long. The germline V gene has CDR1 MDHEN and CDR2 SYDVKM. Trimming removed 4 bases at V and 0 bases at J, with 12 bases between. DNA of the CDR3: TGTGCCAGCAGTTGGGCGGGGGGAGTGAACACTGAAGCTTTCTTT. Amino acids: CASSWAGGVNTEAFF.

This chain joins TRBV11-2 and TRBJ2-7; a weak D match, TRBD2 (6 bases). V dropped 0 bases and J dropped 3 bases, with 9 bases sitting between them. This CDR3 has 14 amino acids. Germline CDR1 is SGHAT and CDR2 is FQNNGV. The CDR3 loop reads CASSLDGAGYEQYF. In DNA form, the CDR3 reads TGTGCCAGCAGCTTAGATGGAGCGGGCTACGAGCAGTACTTC.

The CDR3 here is CASRSSGSNYGYTF. The CDR3 nucleotides are TGTGCCAGTAGGTCGAGCGGTTCAAACTATGGCTACACCTTC. The gene calls are TRBV19 and TRBJ1-2; unclear D gene. The CDR3 totals 14 residues. V was pared by 6 bases and J by 2 bases, with 13 bases between. Germline CDR1 reads LNHDA; CDR2 reads SQIVND (reference sequence).

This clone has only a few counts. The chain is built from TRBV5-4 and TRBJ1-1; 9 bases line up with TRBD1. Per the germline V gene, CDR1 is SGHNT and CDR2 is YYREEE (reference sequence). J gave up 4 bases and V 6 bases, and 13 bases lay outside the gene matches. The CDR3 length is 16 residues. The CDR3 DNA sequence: TGTGCCAGCACCCCCCCGGGGACAGGGATGATCACTGAAGCTTTCTTT. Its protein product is CASTPPGTGMITEAFF.

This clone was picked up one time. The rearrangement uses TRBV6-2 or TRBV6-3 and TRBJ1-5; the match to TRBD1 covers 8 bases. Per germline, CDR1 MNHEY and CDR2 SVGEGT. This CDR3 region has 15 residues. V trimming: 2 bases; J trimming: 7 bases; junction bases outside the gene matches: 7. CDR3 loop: CASSYRGQGAQPQHF. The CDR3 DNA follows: TGTGCCAGCAGTTACCGTGGTCAGGGGGCACAGCCCCAGCATTTT.

In DNA, the CDR3 is TGTGCCAGCACCCAACAAGTCGGGAAAGGAGACTACGAGCAGTACTTC. Protein product: CASTQQVGKGDYEQYF. The chain is built from TRBV6-7 and TRBJ2-7, with D possibly being TRBD2 (5 bases). TRBV6-7 is classed as an ORF, of uncertain function. The CDR3 is 16 residues long. V was clipped by 7 bases and J by 3 bases, with 22 bases between them.

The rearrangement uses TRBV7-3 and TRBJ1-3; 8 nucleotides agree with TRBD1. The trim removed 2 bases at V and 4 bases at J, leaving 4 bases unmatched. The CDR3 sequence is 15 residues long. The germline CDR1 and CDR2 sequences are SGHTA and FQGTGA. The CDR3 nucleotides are TGTGCCAGCAGCTTAGGACAGGGTTCAGGAAACACCATATATTTT. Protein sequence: CASSLGQGSGNTIYF.

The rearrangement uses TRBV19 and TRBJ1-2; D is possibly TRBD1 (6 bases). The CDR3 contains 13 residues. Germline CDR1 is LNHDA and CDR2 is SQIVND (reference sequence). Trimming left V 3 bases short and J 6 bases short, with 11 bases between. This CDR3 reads CASSIDRTDGYTF. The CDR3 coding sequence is TGTGCCAGTAGTATTGATAGGACAGATGGCTACACCTTC.

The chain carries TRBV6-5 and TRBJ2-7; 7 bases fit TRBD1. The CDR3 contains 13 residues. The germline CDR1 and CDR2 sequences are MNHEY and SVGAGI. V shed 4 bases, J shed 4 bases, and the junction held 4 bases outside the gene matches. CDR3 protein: CASSFYRGYEQYF. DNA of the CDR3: TGTGCCAGCAGTTTCTACAGGGGATACGAGCAGTACTTC.

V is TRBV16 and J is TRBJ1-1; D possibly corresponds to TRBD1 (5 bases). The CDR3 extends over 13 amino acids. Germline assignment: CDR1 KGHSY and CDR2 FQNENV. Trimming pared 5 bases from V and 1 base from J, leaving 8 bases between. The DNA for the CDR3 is TGTGCCAGCAGCGACAGAGCGAACACTGAAGCTTTCTTT. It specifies CASSDRANTEAFF.

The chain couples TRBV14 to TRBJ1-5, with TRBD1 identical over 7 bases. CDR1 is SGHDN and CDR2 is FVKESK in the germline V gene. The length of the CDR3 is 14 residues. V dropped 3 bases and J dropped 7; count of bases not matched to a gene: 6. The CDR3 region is CASSHVGGGQPQHF. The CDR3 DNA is TGTGCCAGCAGCCATGTAGGAGGGGGCCAGCCCCAGCATTTT.

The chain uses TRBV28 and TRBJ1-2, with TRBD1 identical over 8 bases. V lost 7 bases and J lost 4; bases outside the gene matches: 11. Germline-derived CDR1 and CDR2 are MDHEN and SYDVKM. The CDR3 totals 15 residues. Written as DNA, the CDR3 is TGTGCCAGCAACCTTTTACAGGGGGGCCTCTATGGCTACACCTTC. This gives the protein CASNLLQGGLYGYTF.

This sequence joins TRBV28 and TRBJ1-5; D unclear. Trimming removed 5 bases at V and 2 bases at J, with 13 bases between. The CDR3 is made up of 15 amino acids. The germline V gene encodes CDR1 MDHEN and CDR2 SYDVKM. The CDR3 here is CASSPPGFGNQPQHF. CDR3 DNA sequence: TGTGCCAGCAGTCCCCCGGGGTTTGGCAATCAGCCCCAGCATTTT.

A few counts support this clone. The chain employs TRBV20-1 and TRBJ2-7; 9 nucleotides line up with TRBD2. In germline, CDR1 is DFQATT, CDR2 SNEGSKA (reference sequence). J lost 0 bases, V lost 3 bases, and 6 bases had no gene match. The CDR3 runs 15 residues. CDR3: CSASDSGSSSYEQYF. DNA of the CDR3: TGCAGTGCTAGTGATAGCGGGAGTAGCTCCTACGAGCAGTACTTC.

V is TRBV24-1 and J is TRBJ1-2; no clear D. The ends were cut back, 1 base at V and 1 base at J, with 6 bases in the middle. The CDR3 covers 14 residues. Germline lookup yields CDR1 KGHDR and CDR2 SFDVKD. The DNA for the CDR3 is TGTGCCACCAGTGATTTAGCGGTTAACTATGGCTACACCTTC. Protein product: CATSDLAVNYGYTF.

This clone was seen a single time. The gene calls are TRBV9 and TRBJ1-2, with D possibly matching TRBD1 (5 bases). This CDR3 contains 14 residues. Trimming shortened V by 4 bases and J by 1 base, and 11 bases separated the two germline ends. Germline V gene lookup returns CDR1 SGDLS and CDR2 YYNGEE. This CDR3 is CASSIPDSNYGYTF. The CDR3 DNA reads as TGTGCCAGCAGCATTCCTGACAGTAACTATGGCTACACCTTC. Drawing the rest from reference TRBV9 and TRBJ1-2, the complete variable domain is DSGVTQTPKHLITATGQRVTLRCSPRSGDLSVYWYQQSLDQGLQFLIQYYNGEERAKGNILERFSAQQFPDLHSELNLSSLELGDSALYFCASSIPDSNYGYTFGSGTRLTVV.